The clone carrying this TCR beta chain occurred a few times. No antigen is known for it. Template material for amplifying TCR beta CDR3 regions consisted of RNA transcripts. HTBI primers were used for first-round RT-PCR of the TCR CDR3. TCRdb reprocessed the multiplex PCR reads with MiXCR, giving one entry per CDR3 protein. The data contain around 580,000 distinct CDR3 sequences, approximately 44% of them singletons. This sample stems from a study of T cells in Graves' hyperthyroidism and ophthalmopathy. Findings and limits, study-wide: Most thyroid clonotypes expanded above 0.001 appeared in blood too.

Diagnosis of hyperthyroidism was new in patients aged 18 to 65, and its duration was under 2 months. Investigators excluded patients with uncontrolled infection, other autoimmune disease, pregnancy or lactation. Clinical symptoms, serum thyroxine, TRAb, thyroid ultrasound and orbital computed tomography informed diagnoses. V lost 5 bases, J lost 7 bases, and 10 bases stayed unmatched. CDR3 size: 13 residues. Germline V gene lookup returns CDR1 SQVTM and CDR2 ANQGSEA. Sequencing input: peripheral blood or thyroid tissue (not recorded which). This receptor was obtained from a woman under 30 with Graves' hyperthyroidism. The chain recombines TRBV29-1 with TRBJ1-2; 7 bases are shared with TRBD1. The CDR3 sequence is CSVRAGGGFGYTF. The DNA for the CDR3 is TGCAGCGTTAGGGCAGGGGGTGGTTTTGGCTACACCTTC.